This T cell receptor beta chain is drawn from a study of early T cells in non-severe SARS-CoV-2 infection. CDR3 length: 13 amino acids. The V gene lost 1 base and the J gene lost 5 bases, with 9 bases spanning the gap. Germline V gene data show CDR1 as LGHNT and CDR2 as FRNRAP. In the library, individual cDNA molecules carried attached unique molecular identifiers. TCRdb reprocessed the 5' RACE reads via MiXCR and lists one record per CDR3 protein. The sample comprises tens of thousands of distinct CDR3 sequences, roughly 5.2% of which are singletons, and roughly 3.6% rests with the top ten. Study results and limitations: Clonotype matching in VDJdb favored anti-spike CD8 responses and did not capture private and CD4 specificities.

This clonotype was observed many times. Its antigen is not known. Sequenced material: whole blood. The J gene is TRBJ2-7, the V gene TRBV12-5, with D perhaps matching TRBD1 (6 bases). This TCR was sampled from an adult who was a healthcare worker with PCR-confirmed SARS-CoV-2 infection or an uninfected control (not recorded which). The CDR3 sequence is CASGLEAGDEQYF. The CDR3 nucleotides are TGTGCTAGTGGTTTGGAAGCAGGGGACGAGCAGTACTTC.